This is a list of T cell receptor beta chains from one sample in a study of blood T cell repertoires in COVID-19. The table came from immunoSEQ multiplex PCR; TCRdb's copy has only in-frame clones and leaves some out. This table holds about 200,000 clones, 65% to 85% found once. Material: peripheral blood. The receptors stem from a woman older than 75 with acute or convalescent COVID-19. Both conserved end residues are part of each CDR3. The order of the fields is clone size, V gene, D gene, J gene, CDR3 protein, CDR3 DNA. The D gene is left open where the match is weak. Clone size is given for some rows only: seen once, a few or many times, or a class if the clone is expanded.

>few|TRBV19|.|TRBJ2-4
CASSIDSRRAKNIQYF
TGTGCCAGTAGTATTGACAGTCGTCGAGCCAAAAACATTCAGTACTTC
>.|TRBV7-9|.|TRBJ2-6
CASSLSSGANVLTF
TGTGCCAGCAGCTTATCGAGTGGGGCCAACGTCCTGACTTTC
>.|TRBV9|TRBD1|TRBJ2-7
CASSVTTGGGEQYF
TGTGCCAGCAGCGTCACCACAGGGGGCGGCGAGCAGTACTTC
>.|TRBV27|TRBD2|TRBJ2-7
CASSLRDYSREQYF
TGTGCCAGCAGTTTACGGGACTACTCCCGCGAGCAGTACTTC
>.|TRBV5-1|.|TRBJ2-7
CASSLGTGFSYEQYF
TGCGCCAGCAGCTTGGGAACAGGATTTTCCTACGAGCAGTACTTC
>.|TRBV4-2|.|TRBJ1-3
CASSQLESGNTIYF
TGTGCCAGCAGCCAACTAGAATCTGGAAACACCATATATTTT
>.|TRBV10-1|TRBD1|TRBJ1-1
CASSEGQGLDHLRFEAFF
TGCGCCAGCAGTGAGGGACAGGGTTTGGACCACCTTAGGTTCGAAGCTTTCTTT
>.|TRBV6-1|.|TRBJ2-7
CASSELSIKSYEQYF
TGTGCCAGCAGTGAACTATCCATAAAGAGCTACGAGCAGTACTTC
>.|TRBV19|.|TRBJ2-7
CASSIRTRTYNGERIYEQYF
TGTGCCAGTAGTATAAGAACTAGGACGTATAATGGGGAAAGAATCTACGAGCAGTACTTC
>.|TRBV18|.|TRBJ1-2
CASSPTGQGRDYGYTF
TGTGCCAGCTCACCAACCGGTCAAGGCCGGGACTATGGCTACACCTTC
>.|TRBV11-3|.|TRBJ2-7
CASSHRWGPSSYEQYF
TGTGCCAGCAGCCATCGATGGGGCCCGAGCTCCTACGAGCAGTACTTC
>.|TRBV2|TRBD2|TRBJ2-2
CASSRLAGSNTGELFF
TGTGCCAGCAGTCGACTAGCGGGGTCGAACACCGGGGAGCTGTTTTTT
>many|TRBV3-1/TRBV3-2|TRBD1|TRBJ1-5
CASSLTQGGNQPQHF
TGTGCCAGCAGCTTGACACAGGGGGGGAACCAGCCCCAGCATTTT
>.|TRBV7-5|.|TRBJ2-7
CVRSRHYRVVYEQYF
TGTGTCAGAAGCAGACACTACAGGGTAGTGTACGAGCAGTACTTC
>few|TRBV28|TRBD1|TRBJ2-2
CASRTQGMGTGELFF
TGTGCCAGCAGAACACAGGGGATGGGCACCGGGGAGCTGTTTTTT
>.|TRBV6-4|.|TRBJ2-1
CASSPQGGGQFF
TGTGCCAGCAGCCCGCAGGGGGGTGGGCAGTTCTTC
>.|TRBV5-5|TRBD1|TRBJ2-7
CASSLQGTGNEQYF
TGTGCCAGCAGCCTACAGGGGACGGGGAACGAGCAGTACTTC
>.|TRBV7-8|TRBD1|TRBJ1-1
CASSPRQGTNTEAFF
TGTGCCAGCAGCCCCAGACAGGGCACGAACACTGAAGCTTTCTTT
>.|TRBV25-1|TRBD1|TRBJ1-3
CASSDPNGQGRGNTIYF
TGTGCCAGCAGTGACCCAAATGGACAGGGAAGAGGAAACACCATATATTTT
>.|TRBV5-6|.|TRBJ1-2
CASSGRAEGYGYTF
TGTGCCAGCAGCGGCCGGGCCGAGGGCTATGGCTACACCTTC
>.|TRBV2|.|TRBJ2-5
CASISQGGETQYF
TGTGCCAGCATTTCACAGGGTGGTGAGACCCAGTACTTC
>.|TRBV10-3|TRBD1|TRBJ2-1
CAIRGDSNSYNEQFF
TGTGCCATCAGGGGGGACAGCAACTCCTACAATGAGCAGTTCTTC
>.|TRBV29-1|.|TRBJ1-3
CSVVPQHSGNTIYF
TGCAGCGTTGTCCCCCAACACTCTGGAAACACCATATATTTT
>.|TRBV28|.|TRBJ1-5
CASRQGPQPQHF
TGTGCCAGCAGACAGGGCCCTCAGCCCCAGCATTTT
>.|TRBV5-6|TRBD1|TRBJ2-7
CASNWGQGEHEQYF
TGTGCCAGCAACTGGGGACAGGGAGAGCACGAGCAGTACTTC
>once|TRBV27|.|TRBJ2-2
CASSLFGTNTGELFF
TGTGCCAGCAGTTTGTTCGGGACAAACACCGGGGAGCTGTTTTTT
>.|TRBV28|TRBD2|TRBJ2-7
CASTSFGGLGYEQYF
TGTGCCAGTACTTCATTCGGTGGACTAGGCTACGAGCAGTACTTC
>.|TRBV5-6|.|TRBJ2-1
CASSLVGGGHSYNEQFF
TGTGCCAGCAGCTTGGTGGGCGGGGGCCACTCCTACAATGAGCAGTTCTTC
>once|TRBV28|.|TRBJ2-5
CASSLSRSQETQYF
TGTGCCAGCAGTTTAAGTCGGAGCCAAGAGACCCAGTACTTC
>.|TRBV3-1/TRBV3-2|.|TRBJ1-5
CASSSRGQPQHF
TGTGCCAGCAGCAGTCGAGGTCAGCCCCAGCATTTT
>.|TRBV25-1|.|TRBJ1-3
CASSEGGSANTIYF
TGTGCCAGCAGTGAAGGCGGCAGTGCAAACACCATATATTTT
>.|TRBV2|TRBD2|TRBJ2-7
CASSFTLSGSSYEQYF
TGTGCCAGCAGCTTTACGCTTAGCGGGAGCTCCTACGAGCAGTACTTC
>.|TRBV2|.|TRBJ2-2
CASREQGAGELFF
TGTGCCAGCCGAGAACAAGGGGCCGGGGAGCTGTTTTTT
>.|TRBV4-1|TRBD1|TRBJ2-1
CASSPDGTGAYNEQFF
TGCGCCAGCAGCCCGGATGGGACAGGGGCCTACAATGAGCAGTTCTTC
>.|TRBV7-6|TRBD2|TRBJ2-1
CASSLQPGLALSEQFF
TGTGCCAGCAGCTTACAGCCAGGACTAGCCTTATCTGAGCAGTTCTTC
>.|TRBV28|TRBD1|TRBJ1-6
CASYSITGGISPLHF
TGTGCCAGCTATTCTATTACAGGGGGGATTTCACCCCTCCACTTT
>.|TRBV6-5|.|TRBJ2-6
CASSLGASGANVLTF
TGTGCCAGCAGTTTGGGGGCGTCTGGGGCCAACGTCCTGACTTTC
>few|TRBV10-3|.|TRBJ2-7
CAISESQAATGDYEQYF
TGTGCCATCAGTGAGTCCCAGGCAGCGACAGGAGACTACGAGCAGTACTTC
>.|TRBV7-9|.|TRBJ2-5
CASRRVGTQYF
TGTGCCAGCAGACGGGTTGGGACCCAGTACTTC
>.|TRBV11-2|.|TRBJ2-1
CASSLDYEFSEQFF
TGTGCCAGCAGCTTAGATTACGAGTTCTCTGAGCAGTTCTTC
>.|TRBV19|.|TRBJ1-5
CASSINPKTPGRHQPQHF
TGTGCCAGTAGTATTAACCCGAAGACCCCTGGGCGACATCAGCCCCAGCATTTT
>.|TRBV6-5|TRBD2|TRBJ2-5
CASSYSGLAEQETQYF
TGTGCCAGCAGTTACTCAGGACTAGCGGAGCAAGAGACCCAGTACTTC
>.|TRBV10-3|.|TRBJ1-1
CAITTGTSNTEAFF
TGTGCCATCACCACAGGAACTTCGAACACTGAAGCTTTCTTT
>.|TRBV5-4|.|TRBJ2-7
CASSLGVGGTYEQYF
TGTGCCAGCAGCTTGGGAGTAGGCGGAACCTACGAGCAGTACTTC
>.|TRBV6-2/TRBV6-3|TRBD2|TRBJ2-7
CASSPEGLAVYEQYF
TGTGCCAGCAGCCCTGAGGGACTAGCGGTCTACGAGCAGTACTTC
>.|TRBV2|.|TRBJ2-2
CASSVRFTGELFF
TGTGCCAGCAGCGTCAGGTTTACCGGGGAGCTGTTTTTT
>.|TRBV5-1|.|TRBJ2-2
CASSAPGTGELFF
TGCGCCAGCAGCGCACCAGGGACCGGGGAGCTGTTTTTT
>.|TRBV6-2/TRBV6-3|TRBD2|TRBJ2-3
CASSYSSSGIGDTQYF
TGTGCCAGCAGTTACTCTTCTAGCGGGATTGGAGATACGCAGTATTTT
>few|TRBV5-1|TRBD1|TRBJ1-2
CASSPGTGELGGYTF
TGCGCCAGCAGTCCCGGGACAGGGGAACTGGGTGGCTACACCTTC
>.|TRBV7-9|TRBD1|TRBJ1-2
CASSLEGTGDGYTF
TGTGCCAGCAGCTTAGAAGGGACAGGGGACGGCTACACCTTC